Described below is a single T cell receptor (beta chain) sequence and its context. Its binding antigen is unknown. Per-nucleotide qualities are absent, and no much larger clonotype sits a single base away. What this sample's time point label stands for: 12 months on ibrutinib. For TCR beta library preparation, about 2 micrograms of genomic DNA were isolated from cryopreserved PBMCs. Longitudinal blood samples from CLL patients on ibrutinib monotherapy were analyzed using high-throughput TCR beta sequencing. Patients were enrolled in a phase 2 open-label single-center ibrutinib monotherapy trial. A MiSeq instrument was used for deep resolution sequencing, which targeted depths ranging from 1 in 1 million up to 1 in 200,000 T cells, with coverage averaging 10x for each clonotype. The immunoSEQ hsTCRB Kit was used to generate the TCR beta libraries. The authors' analysis ran thus. The data were analyzed with ImmunoSEQ Analyzer and ImmunoSEQ Data Assistant, and V, D and J gene assignments followed IMGT definitions. Clonality, which ranges from 0 to 1, was calculated by subtracting the normalized Shannon entropy of productive rearrangement frequencies from one. Public clonotype analysis was restricted to overrepresented clonotypes comprising at least 0.05% of each patient's repertoire. Repertoires from about a dozen age-matched healthy donors in immuneACCESS were used as clonality controls. TCRdb holds this immuneACCESS table with in-frame rearrangements only. Some clones are missing; in checked studies, unresolved V genes explain under half, and the rest has no known cause. For V, J and clone size, that table is used; D and trimming come from the DNA. The sample includes roughly 200,000 clones, with roughly three quarters observed a single time. Of the sample, roughly 11% falls within the top ten clones.

The data stem from a study of cytotoxic CD8 clonotypes in ibrutinib-treated CLL (dated by TCRdb to 2020 to 2023). About the study as a whole: The cohort was composed of ten to eleven relapsed/refractory and approximately 16 treatment-naive patients; IGHV unmutated status was identified in about 17 patients. Partial responses were observed in roughly 24 patients and complete responses in 2; after a median follow-up of 68 months, remission was maintained in 14 patients and progression was observed in some twelve. The response samples were drawn at a median of roughly twelve months into treatment, with a range of about 6 to 36 months. On average, each sample yielded about 250,000 productive templates and tens of thousands of productive rearrangements. Of the approximately 86 people in the trial, approximately 24 had longitudinal samples available. Cryopreserved peripheral blood mononuclear cells were collected at three points: before therapy, at response, and at either sustained remission or disease progression. Every remission and progressive disease sample was obtained while ibrutinib was still being received by the patients. What the study reported, not specific to this receptor: Public clonotypes were rare and either contracted or stayed stable during treatment, and the rise in clonality at ibrutinib response reflected the expansion of private clonotypes. Baseline clonality was found to be higher than that of age-matched healthy donors and was strongly correlated with circulating CD8+ T-cell counts. Sampling times were not matched between sustained-remission and progressing patients, and lymph node repertoires were not studied. At ibrutinib response clonality went up, during sustained remission it held steady, and at progression it dropped back toward baseline.

V is clipped by 5 bases and J by 0 bases, and the sequence between their germline boundaries is 16 bases long. Spanning cysteine to phenylalanine, the CDR3 consists of 16 amino acids. The CDR3 DNA has 48 bases and is translated from base 1. Reading the germline V gene gives CDR1 MGHDK and CDR2 SYGVNS. Sequenced material: PBMCs, taken after 12 months of ibrutinib treatment. The rearrangement combines TRBV25-1 with TRBJ2-5, with the D segment possibly TRBD1 or TRBD2, each aligning over 5 bases. The TCR originated in a human donor with chronic lymphocytic leukemia. The CDR3: CASSLKVGPNQETQYF. The nucleotides are TGTGCCAGCAGTTTAAAGGTGGGACCGAACCAAGAGACCCAGTACTTC.